The source of this T cell receptor (beta chain) is a study of blood T cells in healthy people across ages. Combining a sample-barcoded 5' primer with a J-beta primer mix, a second PCR ran for roughly 6 to 12 cycles. TCRdb passed the 5' RACE reads through MiXCR, listing each CDR3 protein once. The table includes nearly 1 million distinct CDR3 sequences, roughly 47% detected once. This CDR3 spans 21 amino acids. Losses at the gene ends were 0 bases for V and 0 bases for J; bases not matched to a gene: 9. General study results and limits: Versus aged donors, long-lived donors had higher diversity and more naive CD4+ cells.

As to this clonotype: The antigen is undetermined.

The sequenced sample consisted of blood. This receptor was obtained from a woman aged 55-70 years in good health. This sequence joins TRBV23-1 and TRBJ2-6; TRBD2 agrees at 12 bases. TRBV23-1 has ORF status, its function being uncertain. Here the CDR3 reads CASSQSRSSGRAGSGANVLTF. Here the CDR3 DNA reads TGCGCCAGCAGTCAATCGAGGTCTAGCGGGAGGGCCGGCTCTGGGGCCAACGTCCTGACTTTC.